The 20 T cell receptor beta chains reported below all come from one sample, sequenced in a study of blood T cell repertoires in COVID-19. Sequencing used immunoSEQ multiplex PCR; TCRdb keeps in-frame clones, though not all of them. The table has hundreds of thousands of clones, roughly nine tenths seen once. Material for sequencing was peripheral blood. The receptors derive from a woman in her twenties or thirties with COVID-19, enrolled during active disease.

V usage is TRBV24-1 and J usage is TRBJ1-4; 12 positions match TRBD1. The CDR3 is 19 residues long. Germline V lookup: CDR1 KGHDR, CDR2 SFDVKD. The trim removed 4 bases at V and 3 bases at J, leaving 11 bases unmatched. The CDR3 coding sequence is TGTGCCACCAGTGACTCCGGGACAGGGGGCTTCGTGGCTAATGAAAAACTGTTTTTT. It specifies CATSDSGTGGFVANEKLFF.

In regard to this clone: A read error may account for a junction end that differs from germline. This rearrangement joins TRBV6-5 to TRBJ2-1, with no clear D. The CDR3 runs to 12 residues. Per the germline V gene, CDR1 is MNHEY and CDR2 is SVGAGI. The CDR3 DNA sequence: TGTGCCAGCAGTCCGTCCTTCAATGAGCAGTTCTTC. This encodes CASSPSFNEQFF.

The chain has TRBV5-8 and TRBJ1-1, with a tentative D call TRBD1 (6 bases). Between the trimmed V and J ends, which lost 7 bases and 4 bases, there was a span of 14 bases. From germline, CDR1 is SGHTS and CDR2 YDEGEE. CDR3 size: 13 residues. CDR3 protein: CASGEQGGTEAFF. The CDR3 DNA reads TGTGCCAGCGGGGAACAGGGTGGCACTGAAGCTTTCTTT.

The genes are TRBV7-9 and TRBJ1-2; D unresolved. The CDR3 is 12 residues long. Germline V lookup: CDR1 SEHNR, CDR2 FQNEAQ (reference sequence). With 1 base removed from V and 4 bases from J, the gap between germline ends came to 4 bases. The CDR3 reads CASSLDLYGYTF. For the CDR3, the DNA is TGTGCCAGCAGCTTAGATCTCTATGGCTACACCTTC.

The chain links TRBV21-1 to TRBJ1-2; the D call TRBD1 from the table was never checked on the DNA. TRBV21-1 is termed a pseudogene. This CDR3 has 14 residues. Here the CDR3 DNA reads TGTGCCAGCAGCTTGAAGGGACAGGGGTGGGGCTACACCTTC. This sequence encodes CASSLKGQGWGYTF.

The chain carries TRBV19 and TRBJ2-3, with 12 bases matching TRBD2. J lost 2 bases, V lost 5 bases, and 5 bases had no gene match. CDR3 size: 16 residues. The germline V gene encodes CDR1 LNHDA and CDR2 SQIVND (reference sequence). The CDR3 DNA reads TGTGCCAGTAGTCTCCTAGCGGGGGGGTACACAGATACGCAGTATTTT. This encodes CASSLLAGGYTDTQYF.

The chain carries TRBV4-1 and TRBJ2-7; D is undetermined. Germline CDR1 and CDR2: MGHRA and YSYEKL. The CDR3 spans 15 residues. V was cut by 2 bases and J by 2 bases, with 13 bases left in between. The CDR3 spells CASSQLWAAAYEQYF. CDR3 bases: TGCGCCAGCAGCCAATTATGGGCAGCCGCCTACGAGCAGTACTTC.

The chain recombines TRBV19 with TRBJ1-1; D may be TRBD1 (6 bases). CDR3 length: 14 residues. Deletions cut 2 bases from V and 3 bases from J, with 10 bases between. CDR1 is LNHDA, CDR2 SQIVND, per germline (reference sequence). The CDR3: CASSIWGHDTEAFF. The CDR3 DNA sequence: TGTGCCAGTAGTATATGGGGGCACGACACTGAAGCTTTCTTT.

This clone was detected only a few times. The chain carries TRBV2 and TRBJ1-2; tentative D call: TRBD1 (5 bases). The germline CDR1 and CDR2 sequences are SNHLY and FYNNEI. CDR3 length: 13 residues. Trimming pared 0 bases from V and 8 bases from J, leaving 10 bases between. The CDR3 DNA sequence: TGTGCCAGCAGTGAAGCTGGGGGGGTAGGCTACACCTTC. It specifies CASSEAGGVGYTF.

The table lists this clone with a count of one. The V call is TRBV7-6, the J call TRBJ2-7; 11 positions match TRBD2. Germline CDR1 and CDR2: SGHVS and FNYEAQ. The CDR3 runs to 17 residues. The junction had 9 bases not matched to a gene; V was cut back by 5 bases and J by 0 bases. DNA of the CDR3: TGTGCCAGCAGCCGTACTAGCGGGGGTGCTAGCTCCTACGAGCAGTACTTC. This encodes CASSRTSGGASSYEQYF.

This clone was detected a few times. This chain joins TRBV5-4 and TRBJ1-4, with D tentatively TRBD1 (5 bases). This CDR3 is 14 amino acids long. The V gene lost 7 bases and the J gene lost 1 base, with 11 bases spanning the gap. From germline, CDR1 is SGHNT and CDR2 YYREEE (reference sequence). CDR3 DNA sequence: TGTGCCAGCGGGAGGGGTCAAACTAATGAAAAACTGTTTTTT. Translated: CASGRGQTNEKLFF.

The rearrangement joins TRBV29-1 to TRBJ2-3, with TRBD1 as a possible D gene (5 bases). The length of the CDR3 is 13 residues. Germline assignment: CDR1 SQVTM and CDR2 ANQGSEA. V lost 5 bases to trimming and J lost 2 bases, with 11 bases between them. CDR3 bases: TGCAGCGTTACGACAGAGAACACAGATACGCAGTATTTT. It specifies CSVTTENTDTQYF.

V is TRBV7-2 and J is TRBJ1-4; no reliable D call. Germline V lookup: CDR1 SGHTA, CDR2 FQGNSA. The CDR3 spans 15 residues. The V end lost 6 bases, the J end lost 0 bases, and 11 bases lay between the germline ends. The CDR3 DNA is TGTGCCAGCAGGTTAACAGTTGCAACTAATGAAAAACTGTTTTTT. Translation: CASRLTVATNEKLFF.

The chain has TRBV15 and TRBJ1-2, with 8 positions matching TRBD1. J lost 3 bases, V lost 1 base, and 4 bases had no gene match. The CDR3 covers 15 residues. Germline CDR1 LNHNV, CDR2 YYDKDF (reference sequence). CDR3 nucleotide sequence: TGTGCCACCAGCAGAGTTACAGGGGGGGACTATGGCTACACCTTC. This codes for CATSRVTGGDYGYTF.

As concerns this clone: An end of the junction does not agree with germline; a read error may underlie this. The V gene is TRBV6-2 or TRBV6-3, the J gene TRBJ2-1; D gene unclear. This CDR3 region has 14 residues. Germline V lookup: CDR1 MNHEY, CDR2 SVGEGT. CDR3 nucleotide sequence: TGTGCCAGCAGTTACCCCCTCTCCGACAATGAGCAGTTCTTC. Translated, it gives CASSYPLSDNEQFF.

The V gene is TRBV7-9, the J gene TRBJ2-7; D is ambiguous. The CDR3 contains 13 residues. V was pared by 2 bases and J by 2 bases, with 7 bases between. Germline CDR1 reads SEHNR; CDR2 reads FQNEAQ (reference sequence). The CDR3 bases are TGTGCCAGCAGCTTAAACAGCCCCTACGAGCAGTACTTC. Translated, it gives CASSLNSPYEQYF. Combining the CDR3 with reference TRBV7-9 and TRBJ2-7 gives the whole variable domain DTGVSQNPRHKITKRGQNVTFRCDPISEHNRLYWYRQTLGQGPEFLTYFQNEAQLEKSRLLSDRFSAERPKGSFSTLEIQRTEQGDSAMYLCASSLNSPYEQYFGPGTRLTVT.

V gene TRBV27 combines with J gene TRBJ2-4; D might be TRBD1 (5 bases). The V end lost 6 bases, the J end lost 5 bases, and 11 bases lay between the germline ends. The V gene's germline CDR1 is MNHEY and CDR2 SMNVEV (reference sequence). The CDR3 runs 13 residues. The CDR3: CASRDTGENIQYF. The CDR3 DNA sequence: TGTGCCAGCAGGGATACAGGAGAAAACATTCAGTACTTC.

The gene calls are TRBV4-1 and TRBJ1-2, with D possibly TRBD1 on 6 matching bases. This CDR3 region has 15 residues. V was shortened by 3 bases and J by 6 bases, with 17 bases between the two germline ends. Germline CDR1 is MGHRA and CDR2 is YSYEKL. This CDR3 reads CASSHQRGSLNGYTF. In nucleotides, the CDR3 is TGCGCCAGCAGCCACCAAAGGGGGAGCCTAAATGGCTACACCTTC.

CDR3 DNA: TGTGCCAGCAGCCCCCTTCCGGGTGCGGACGAGCAGTACTTC. Translating gives CASSPLPGADEQYF. The rearrangement links TRBV14 to TRBJ2-7, with D uncertain. The CDR3 consists of 14 residues. The V gene's germline CDR1 is SGHDN and CDR2 FVKESK. V lost 4 bases and J lost 5, with 15 bases in between.

The chain links TRBV7-9 to TRBJ2-7; 10 bases map to TRBD1. With V trimmed by 4 bases and J by 3 bases, 6 bases remained unmatched. This CDR3 region has 15 residues. Germline values: CDR1 SEHNR, CDR2 FQNEAQ (reference sequence). The CDR3, as DNA: TGTGCCAGCAGCTCGACCCGGGACAGGGGCTACGAGCAGTACTTC. It codes for CASSSTRDRGYEQYF. The entire variable domain, with the rest obtained from reference TRBV7-9 and TRBJ2-7, is as follows: DTGVSQNPRHKITKRGQNVTFRCDPISEHNRLYWYRQTLGQGPEFLTYFQNEAQLEKSRLLSDRFSAERPKGSFSTLEIQRTEQGDSAMYLCASSSTRDRGYEQYFGPGTRLTVT.